What follows are 25 T cell receptor beta chains derived from one specimen sequenced in a study of T cell changes during pregnancy in multiple sclerosis. TCRdb's table, derived via immunoSEQ multiplex PCR, lists solely in-frame clones and lacks some. The table includes some 60,000 clones, 75% to 95% detected once. The sequencing used peripheral blood, collected before pregnancy. The origin of the receptors is a female donor with multiple sclerosis, enrolled in a pregnancy study.

The chain uses TRBV10-3 and TRBJ1-5, with 8 nucleotides matching TRBD1. The V segment lost 6 bases and the J segment 2 bases; nucleotides outside the gene matches: 3. CDR3 length: 14 residues. CDR1 and CDR2 from the germline V gene are ENHRY and SYGVKD. The CDR3 DNA sequence: TGTGCCATCAGCCCGGGACAGGGCAATCAGCCCCAGCATTTT. Residues: CAISPGQGNQPQHF.

The gene calls are TRBV5-6 and TRBJ1-1; D unclear. V was cut by 6 bases and J by 1 base, with 13 bases left in between. The CDR3 is 14 amino acids. From germline, CDR1 is SGHDT and CDR2 YYEEEE. CDR3 residues: CASIRSESNTEAFF. CDR3 nucleotide sequence: TGTGCCAGCATTCGCTCGGAGTCGAACACTGAAGCTTTCTTT.

The chain recombines TRBV12-5 with TRBJ2-1, with D possibly being TRBD2 (6 bases). V lost 10 bases and J lost 5, with 15 bases in between. The CDR3 loop spans 13 amino acids. The germline CDR1 and CDR2 sequences are LGHNT and FRNRAP. The CDR3 sequence is CATSSAGNNEQFF. The CDR3 bases are TGTGCTACATCATCAGCGGGTAACAATGAGCAGTTCTTC.

The chain is built from TRBV2 and TRBJ2-1, with D perhaps assigned TRBD1 or TRBD2 (6 bases each). This CDR3 is 15 amino acids long. V gave up 6 bases and J gave up 4 bases, with 16 bases separating them. Germline values: CDR1 SNHLY, CDR2 FYNNEI. The CDR3 reads CASREQGGKYNEQFF. CDR3 coding DNA: TGTGCCAGCAGAGAACAGGGAGGAAAGTACAATGAGCAGTTCTTC.

The chain's CDR3 is CASLGPANYGYTF. The CDR3 DNA reads TGTGCCAGCTTGGGGCCAGCTAACTATGGCTACACCTTC. The gene calls are TRBV18 and TRBJ1-2; maybe TRBD1 (5 bases). Germline values: CDR1 KGHSH, CDR2 LQKENI. V was trimmed by 7 bases and J by 0 bases, leaving 9 bases between them. The CDR3 is 13 amino acids.

The chain recombines TRBV18 with TRBJ2-5, with D uncertain. The germline gives CDR1 KGHSH, CDR2 LQKENI. With 4 bases removed from V and 3 bases from J, the gap between germline ends came to 9 bases. This CDR3 region has 13 residues. The DNA for the CDR3 is TGTGCCAGCTCACAACACCAGAAAGAGACCCAGTACTTC. Amino acid sequence: CASSQHQKETQYF.

The rearrangement joins TRBV5-4 to TRBJ2-5, with D possibly being TRBD2 (7 bases). The germline V and J ends were trimmed by 0 bases and 5 bases, with 14 bases remaining between them. In germline, CDR1 is SGHNT, CDR2 YYREEE (reference sequence). The CDR3 totals 15 residues. This CDR3 reads CASSLASGGAETQYF. The CDR3 DNA is TGTGCCAGCAGCTTGGCATCGGGGGGCGCGGAGACCCAGTACTTC.

This sequence joins TRBV27 and TRBJ1-6, with 11 bases identical to TRBD1. With 4 bases clipped from V and 10 bases from J, the junction kept 3 bases outside the gene matches. This CDR3 has 14 residues. Per the germline V gene, CDR1 is MNHEY and CDR2 is SMNVEV (reference sequence). CDR3 sequence: CASSWGQGGSPLHF. CDR3 in DNA: TGTGCCAGCAGTTGGGGACAGGGGGGATCACCCCTCCACTTT.

The CDR3 is CASSSPGGADTQYF. In DNA, the CDR3 is TGTGCCAGCAGCTCCCCCGGGGGGGCAGATACGCAGTATTTT. The chain joins TRBV7-2 to TRBJ2-3; 8 bases map to TRBD2. The CDR3 loop spans 14 amino acids. Germline-derived CDR1 and CDR2 are SGHTA and FQGNSA. The V gene end was trimmed by 4 bases and the J gene end by 4 bases; junction bases not matched to a gene: 4.

The sample holds one count of this clone. The chain uses TRBV4-1 and TRBJ2-7, with 10 bases lining up with TRBD1. The junction had 2 bases not matched to a gene; V was cut back by 4 bases and J by 2 bases. The CDR3 consists of 14 residues. Germline V gene lookup returns CDR1 MGHRA and CDR2 YSYEKL. The CDR3 nucleotides read TGCGCCAGCAGCCCAGGGACAGGGGCCTACGAGCAGTACTTC. This gives the protein CASSPGTGAYEQYF.

The chain joins TRBV2 to TRBJ2-2, with D unclear. This CDR3 has 15 amino acids. Germline loops: CDR1 SNHLY, CDR2 FYNNEI. Trimming took off 8 bases at V and 4 bases at J, with 17 bases between the two ends. Here the CDR3 DNA reads TGTGCCAGCGTTCCTTCTCTAGTAAGCACCGGGGAGCTGTTTTTT. Encoded protein: CASVPSLVSTGELFF.

V usage is TRBV7-8 and J usage is TRBJ2-3, with D tentatively TRBD2 (5 bases). Trimming left V 5 bases short and J 5 bases short, with 14 bases between. Germline V gene data show CDR1 as SGHVS and CDR2 as FQNEAQ. The CDR3 spans 14 residues. The CDR3 bases are TGTGCCAGCAGCACCGGAGGTGCTCAAGATACGCAGTATTTT. It codes for CASSTGGAQDTQYF.

The chain recombines TRBV27 with TRBJ2-7; the D gene is possibly TRBD2 (7 bases). V lost 3 bases and J 4 bases, leaving 16 bases between the germline ends. CDR1 MNHEY and CDR2 SMNVEV come from the germline V gene (reference sequence). This CDR3 is 15 amino acids long. The CDR3, as DNA: TGTGCCAGCAGTTTTTCGGGGGGCCGTACTTACGAGCAGTACTTC. It encodes CASSFSGGRTYEQYF.

The chain carries TRBV25-1 and TRBJ1-6; D perhaps matches TRBD1 (6 bases). V was trimmed by 2 bases and J by 9 bases, leaving 17 bases between them. CDR3 length: 16 amino acids. Germline CDR1 reads MGHDK; CDR2 reads SYGVNS. The CDR3 protein is CASSERLGRGGSPLHF. The CDR3, as DNA: TGTGCCAGCAGTGAACGTCTGGGCAGGGGTGGTTCACCCCTCCACTTT.

The chain recombines TRBV11-2 with TRBJ2-5; TRBD2 might be the D (6 bases). Trimming took off 4 bases at V and 6 bases at J, with 15 bases between the two ends. There are 14 residues in the CDR3. CDR1 and CDR2 from the germline V gene are SGHAT and FQNNGV. The CDR3 loop reads CASSYDSGGKTQYF. The CDR3 nucleotides are TGTGCCAGCAGCTATGACAGTGGAGGGAAGACCCAGTACTTC.

V usage is TRBV7-2 and J usage is TRBJ2-3; TRBD2 agrees at 11 bases. V trimming: 8 bases; J trimming: 0 bases; junction bases outside the gene matches: 7. The V gene's germline CDR1 is SGHTA and CDR2 FQGNSA. The CDR3 loop spans 16 amino acids. The CDR3 sequence is CASRDLAGGSTDTQYF. Here the CDR3 DNA reads TGTGCCAGCCGGGATCTAGCGGGGGGTAGCACAGATACGCAGTATTTT.

The chain combines TRBV12-5 with TRBJ1-1; 7 bases align to TRBD1. The germline CDR1 and CDR2 sequences are LGHNT and FRNRAP. The CDR3 runs 16 residues. The junction had 7 bases not matched to a gene; V was cut back by 0 bases and J by 3 bases. The CDR3 DNA reads as TGTGCTAGTGGTTTGGTACTCGGAACAGGGGACACTGAAGCTTTCTTT. Its translation: CASGLVLGTGDTEAFF. The variable domain in full, completed from reference TRBV12-5 and TRBJ1-1, reads DARVTQTPRHKVTEMGQEVTMRCQPILGHNTVFWYRQTMMQGLELLAYFRNRAPLDDSGMPKDRFSAEMPDATLATLKIQPSEPRDSAVYFCASGLVLGTGDTEAFFGQGTRLTVV.

V and J are TRBV5-1 and TRBJ1-3; 7 positions agree with TRBD1. CDR1 and CDR2 from the germline V gene are SGHRS and YFSETQ. CDR3 length: 16 residues. V lost 1 base to trimming and J lost 2 bases; unmatched junction nucleotides: 6. CDR3 DNA: TGCGCCAGCAGCTTGATTCCGACAGGGACTGGAAACACCATATATTTT. Protein product: CASSLIPTGTGNTIYF.

The rearrangement joins TRBV4-3 to TRBJ1-3; 7 bases map to TRBD1. The CDR3 has 17 amino acids. Per germline, CDR1 LGHNA and CDR2 YSLEER. V dropped 3 bases and J dropped 0; count of bases not matched to a gene: 8. CDR3 sequence (DNA): TGCGCCAGCAGCCAGATAAGGGGGCCTAACTCTGGAAACACCATATATTTT. This encodes CASSQIRGPNSGNTIYF.

This chain joins TRBV18 and TRBJ1-1, with 8 bases aligning to TRBD1. Trimming took 5 bases from V and 11 from J; bases not matched to a gene: 13. Germline V lookup: CDR1 KGHSH, CDR2 LQKENI. This CDR3 spans 14 amino acids. For the CDR3, the DNA is TGTGCCAGCTCATCTGGACAGGGTCACCGTGGGGCTTTCTTT. As protein: CASSSGQGHRGAFF.

The chain uses TRBV27 and TRBJ1-1; D might be TRBD1 (5 bases). Germline V gene data show CDR1 as MNHEY and CDR2 as SMNVEV (reference sequence). The CDR3 consists of 12 residues. Trimming took off 11 bases at V and 0 bases at J, with 10 bases between the two ends. This CDR3 reads CAGGIMNTEAFF. The CDR3 DNA reads TGTGCCGGGGGGATTATGAACACTGAAGCTTTCTTT.

The rearrangement joins TRBV7-9 to TRBJ2-2; unclear D gene. Germline loops: CDR1 SEHNR, CDR2 FQNEAQ (reference sequence). V was cut by 3 bases and J by 4 bases, with 15 bases left in between. This CDR3 comprises 16 residues. The CDR3 DNA sequence: TGTGCCAGCAGCTTCCAGGCGACACAACGCACCGGGGAGCTGTTTTTT. This encodes CASSFQATQRTGELFF.

The chain employs TRBV19 and TRBJ1-6; 10 bases fit TRBD1. The CDR3 is 14 residues long. Per the germline V gene, CDR1 is LNHDA and CDR2 is SQIVND (reference sequence). Trimming cost V 7 bases and J 11 bases; bases outside gene matches: 8. CDR3 sequence reads: CASTLGQGGPPLHF. The CDR3 DNA reads as TGTGCCAGTACCCTTGGACAGGGGGGACCACCCCTCCACTTT.

This clone has only one observation. V gene TRBV5-6 combines with J gene TRBJ2-5; weak D call: TRBD1 (5 bases). The CDR3 extends over 13 amino acids. Trimming took 0 bases from V and 7 from J, leaving 10 bases between them. Per the germline V gene, CDR1 is SGHDT and CDR2 is YYEEEE. CDR3 nucleotides: TGTGCCAGCAGCTTGGCAGGGAAGGGGACCCAGTACTTC. The encoded protein is CASSLAGKGTQYF. The full variable domain, completed using reference TRBV5-6 and TRBJ2-5, is DAGVTQSPTHLIKTRGQQVTLRCSPKSGHDTVSWYQQALGQGPQFIFQYYEEEERQRGNFPDRFSGHQFPNYSSELNVNALLLGDSALYLCASSLAGKGTQYFGPGTRLLVL.

The chain is built from TRBV19 and TRBJ2-5, with 9 bases aligning to TRBD2. The V and J ends lost 8 bases and 2 bases, in that order; junction bases with no gene match: 3. The CDR3 runs 13 residues. Germline V gene data show CDR1 as LNHDA and CDR2 as SQIVND (reference sequence). CDR3 loop: CASRLAGQETQYF. DNA for the CDR3: TGTGCCAGTCGGCTAGCGGGACAAGAGACCCAGTACTTC.